A selection of T cell receptor beta chains follows, all from one sample in a study of human thymus T cells. This table comes from immunoSEQ multiplex PCR, and its TCRdb copy is limited to in-frame clones, with some not included. The data show some 120,000 clones, 90% to 95% seen once. Sequenced material: thymus tissue. The receptors here all came from a boy under two years old with a congenital heart defect but otherwise immunologically healthy. The CDR3 runs from the conserved cysteine through the conserved F or W. The D gene is left open where the match is weak. Only part of the rows carry a size: once, few, many, or a class if the clone is expanded.

v_gene	j_gene	d_gene	abundance	CDR3nt	CDR3aa
TRBV28	TRBJ2-5	NA	NA	TGTGCCAGCAGTCCTAAGCGGAGAACCCAAGAGACCCAGTACTTC	CASSPKRRTQETQYF
TRBV25-1	TRBJ1-1	NA	NA	TGTGCCAGCAGTGAATTGGTGGGGGGCCGGGAAGCTTTCTTT	CASSELVGGREAFF
TRBV28	TRBJ2-7	TRBD1	NA	TGTGCCAGCAGCCTCCGGGACAGGTGGCCCTACGAGCAGTACTTC	CASSLRDRWPYEQYF
TRBV27	TRBJ2-1	TRBD2	NA	TGTGCCAGCAGTTTCGGACTAGCGGGGGAGAGCTCCTACAATGAGCAGTTCTTC	CASSFGLAGESSYNEQFF
TRBV5-1	TRBJ2-7	NA	NA	TGCGCCAGCAAGGCAGGGCAGGGTTTGTACGAGCAGTACTTC	CASKAGQGLYEQYF
TRBV4-3	TRBJ1-1	NA	NA	TGCGCCAGCAGCCAAGGACTAGGGAATGGAGGGAACACTGAAGCTTTCTTT	CASSQGLGNGGNTEAFF
TRBV5-4	TRBJ2-7	NA	NA	TGTGCCAGCAGCCAAACGACAGCCTCCTACGAGCAGTACTTC	CASSQTTASYEQYF
TRBV18	TRBJ2-1	TRBD1	NA	TGTGCCAGCTCACCCGGGTTTGACAGGGAGATTCTACAGTTCTTC	CASSPGFDREILQFF
TRBV6-5	TRBJ1-5	NA	few	TGTGCCAGCAGTTACAGGGACGTTAAGCAGCCCCAGCATTTT	CASSYRDVKQPQHF
TRBV27	TRBJ1-1	NA	NA	TGTGCCAGCAGTTCTCAGGGACTAGGGAACACTGAAGCTTTCTTT	CASSSQGLGNTEAFF
TRBV7-9	TRBJ1-1	NA	NA	TGTGCCAGCAGCCCGTACACTGAAGCTTTCTTT	CASSPYTEAFF
TRBV4-1	TRBJ2-5	NA	NA	TGCGCCAGCAGCCAAGTTACGGGGAGGAGGGAGACCCAGTACTTC	CASSQVTGRRETQYF
TRBV21-1	TRBJ2-5	NA	NA	TGTGCCAGCAGCCCGTGGGACCTCAACTTC	CASSPWDLNF
TRBV5-1	TRBJ2-1	NA	NA	TGCGCCAGCAGCTTGTTGGGCGGGATTCTCTACAATGAGCAGTTCTTC	CASSLLGGILYNEQFF
TRBV5-1	TRBJ1-1	TRBD1	NA	TGCGCCAGCAGCTTGGGACAGGGAAGAAGGGAAGCTTTCTTT	CASSLGQGRREAFF
TRBV7-9	TRBJ2-3	NA	NA	TGTGCCAGCAGACCCCACGGATGGCCTGGGGCCACAGATACGCAGTATTTT	CASRPHGWPGATDTQYF
TRBV10-3	TRBJ2-3	NA	NA	TGTGCCATCAGTGAGTCACCCGGGCAGGGCACAGATACGCAGTATTTT	CAISESPGQGTDTQYF
TRBV7-6	TRBJ2-1	NA	NA	TGTGCCAGCAGCTTAGCCCACTGCAGGGGATACGATGAGCAGTTCTTC	CASSLAHCRGYDEQFF
TRBV4-2	TRBJ1-4	NA	NA	TGTGCCAGCAGCCCCGGACCCTATGAAAAACTGTTTTTT	CASSPGPYEKLFF
TRBV5-1	TRBJ2-5	TRBD2	NA	TGCGCCAGCAGGTCTTTTTCCCGGACTAGCGGGGGCAGCGAGACCCAGTACTTC	CASRSFSRTSGGSETQYF
TRBV6-1	TRBJ2-5	NA	NA	TGTGCCAGCAGTGCGCAGGGACCCAGAGGGGAGACCCAGTACTTC	CASSAQGPRGETQYF
TRBV28	TRBJ1-1	TRBD1	NA	TGTGCCAGCAGTTCCGCCGACAGGGACGACACTGAAGCTTTCTTT	CASSSADRDDTEAFF